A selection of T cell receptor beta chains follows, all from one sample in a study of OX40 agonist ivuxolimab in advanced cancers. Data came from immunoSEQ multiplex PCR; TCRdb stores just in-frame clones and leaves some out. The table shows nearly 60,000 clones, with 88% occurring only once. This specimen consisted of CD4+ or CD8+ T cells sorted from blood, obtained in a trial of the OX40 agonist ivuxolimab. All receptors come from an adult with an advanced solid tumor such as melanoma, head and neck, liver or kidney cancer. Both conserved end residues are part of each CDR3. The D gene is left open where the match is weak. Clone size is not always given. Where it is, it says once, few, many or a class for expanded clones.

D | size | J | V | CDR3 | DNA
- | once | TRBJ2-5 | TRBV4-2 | CASSRSGTQSGETQYF | TGTGCCAGCAGCCGTAGCGGAACGCAGTCAGGGGAGACCCAGTACTTC
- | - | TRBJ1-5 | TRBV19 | CASSRPQHNQPQHF | TGTGCCAGTAGTAGACCCCAGCACAATCAGCCCCAGCATTTT
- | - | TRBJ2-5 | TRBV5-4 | CASSLGGAQETQYF | TGTGCCAGCAGCTTGGGAGGGGCCCAAGAGACCCAGTACTTC
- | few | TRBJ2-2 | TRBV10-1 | CASRAGNTGELFF | TGCGCCAGCAGAGCGGGGAACACCGGGGAGCTGTTTTTT
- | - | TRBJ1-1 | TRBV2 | CASGPRDMNTEAFF | TGTGCCAGCGGCCCCCGGGATATGAACACTGAAGCTTTCTTT
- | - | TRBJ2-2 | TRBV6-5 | CASSQDFPTGELFF | TGTGCCAGCAGTCAAGACTTCCCGACCGGGGAGCTGTTTTTT
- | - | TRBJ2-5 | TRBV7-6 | CASSPRSRQETQYF | TGTGCCAGCAGCCCCCGTTCGCGCCAAGAGACCCAGTACTTC
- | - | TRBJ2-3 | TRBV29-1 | CSANGPGGTDTQYF | TGCAGCGCCAACGGACCCGGGGGAACAGATACGCAGTATTTT
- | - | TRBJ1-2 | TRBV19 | CASSSPGAAGLDYGYTF | TGTGCCAGTAGTTCCCCGGGAGCGGCAGGGCTTGACTATGGCTACACCTTC
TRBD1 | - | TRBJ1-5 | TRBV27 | CASSSQTGGNQPQHF | TGTGCCAGCAGTTCCCAAACAGGGGGCAATCAGCCCCAGCATTTT
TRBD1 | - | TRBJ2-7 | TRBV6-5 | CASGRTGGGEQYF | TGTGCCAGCGGAAGGACAGGGGGCGGCGAGCAGTACTTC
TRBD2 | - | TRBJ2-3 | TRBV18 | CASSPPMTSGGDTQYF | TGTGCCAGCTCACCGCCGATGACTAGCGGGGGAGATACGCAGTATTTT
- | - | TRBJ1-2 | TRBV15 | CATSRDGLRLTGYTF | TGTGCCACCAGCAGAGATGGGTTGAGGCTGACTGGCTACACCTTC
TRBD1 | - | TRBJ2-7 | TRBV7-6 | CASRTGTDYEQYF | TGTGCCAGCAGGACCGGGACAGATTACGAGCAGTACTTC
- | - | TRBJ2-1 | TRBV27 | CASQQGEYYNEQFF | TGTGCCAGCCAACAAGGAGAATACTACAATGAGCAGTTCTTC
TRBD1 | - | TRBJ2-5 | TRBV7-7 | CASSLGQGQETQYF | TGTGCTAGCAGCTTGGGACAGGGCCAAGAGACCCAGTACTTC
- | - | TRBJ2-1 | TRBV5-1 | CASSLEGRGSSYNEQFF | TGCGCCAGCAGCTTGGAGGGGCGGGGCAGCTCCTACAATGAGCAGTTCTTC
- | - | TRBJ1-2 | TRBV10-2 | CASSESNDISYGYTF | TGCGCCAGCAGTGAGTCCAATGACATTAGCTATGGCTACACCTTC
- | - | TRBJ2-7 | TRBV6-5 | CASSFRGYEQYF | TGTGCCAGCAGTTTTAGGGGATACGAGCAGTACTTC
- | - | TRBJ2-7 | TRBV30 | CAWSAFPGEPYEQYF | TGTGCCTGGAGTGCTTTTCCCGGCGAGCCCTACGAGCAGTACTTC
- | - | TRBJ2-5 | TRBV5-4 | CASSLRFLGETQYF | TGTGCCAGCAGCTTGAGGTTTCTTGGGGAGACCCAGTACTTC
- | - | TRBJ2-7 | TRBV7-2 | CASSLSGTAYEQYF | TGTGCCAGCAGCCTCTCCGGGACCGCGTACGAGCAGTACTTC
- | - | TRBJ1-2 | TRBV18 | CASSRVPGPSPGGYTF | TGTGCCAGCTCACGCGTCCCGGGACCGTCACCCGGGGGCTACACCTTC
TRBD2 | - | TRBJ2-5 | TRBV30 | CAWSVSGGETQYF | TGTGCCTGGAGTGTATCGGGGGGAGAGACCCAGTACTTC
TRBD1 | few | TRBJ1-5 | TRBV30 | CAWSTGTGLQPQHF | TGTGCCTGGAGCACCGGGACAGGGCTTCAGCCCCAGCATTTT
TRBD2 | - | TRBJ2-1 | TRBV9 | CASSLGLAGVPYNEQFF | TGTGCCAGCAGCCTGGGACTAGCGGGGGTACCCTACAATGAGCAGTTCTTC
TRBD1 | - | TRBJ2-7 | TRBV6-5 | CASSSRTGTSYEQYF | TGTGCCAGCAGCTCAAGGACAGGAACCTCCTACGAGCAGTACTTC
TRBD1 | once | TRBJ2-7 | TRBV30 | CAWRDRARDSYEQYF | TGTGCCTGGAGGGACAGGGCCAGAGACTCCTACGAGCAGTACTTC
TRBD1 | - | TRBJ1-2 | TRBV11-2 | CASSLTGTGRWGYTF | TGTGCCAGCAGCTTAACCGGGACAGGGAGGTGGGGCTACACCTTC
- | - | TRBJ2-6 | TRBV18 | CASSPDSAGTGANVLTF | TGTGCCAGCTCACCAGATTCAGCCGGAACTGGGGCCAACGTCCTGACTTTC
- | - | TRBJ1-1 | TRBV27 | CASSLSGVSTEAFF | TGTGCCAGCAGTTTATCGGGGGTGAGCACTGAAGCTTTCTTT
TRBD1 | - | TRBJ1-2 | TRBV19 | CASALMDRELYGYTF | TGTGCCAGTGCCCTGATGGACAGGGAGCTCTATGGCTACACCTTC